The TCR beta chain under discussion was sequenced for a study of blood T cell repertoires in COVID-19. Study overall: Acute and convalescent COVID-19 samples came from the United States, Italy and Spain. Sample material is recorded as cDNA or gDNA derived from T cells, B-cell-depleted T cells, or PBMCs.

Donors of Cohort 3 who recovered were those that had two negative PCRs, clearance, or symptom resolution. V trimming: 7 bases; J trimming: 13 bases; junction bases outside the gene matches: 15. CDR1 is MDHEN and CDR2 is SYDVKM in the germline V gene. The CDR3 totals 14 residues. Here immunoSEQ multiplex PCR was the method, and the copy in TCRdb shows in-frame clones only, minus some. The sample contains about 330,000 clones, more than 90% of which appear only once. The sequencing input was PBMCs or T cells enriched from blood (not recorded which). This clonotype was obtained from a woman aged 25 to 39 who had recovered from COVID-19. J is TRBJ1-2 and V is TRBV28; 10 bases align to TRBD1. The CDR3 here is CASTQPGQGTFRTF. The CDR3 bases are TGTGCCAGCACACAACCGGGACAGGGGACCTTCCGCACCTTC.